The TCR beta chain under discussion was sequenced for a study of T-cell reconstitution after alpha-beta-depleted transplantation in children. Germline loops: CDR1 DFQATT, CDR2 SNEGSKA (reference sequence). The CDR3 length is 15 residues. J gave up 3 bases and V 5 bases, and 9 bases lay outside the gene matches. This clonotype has only a few counts. Preparation of the TCRbeta library was carried out with unique molecular identifiers. TCRdb passed the PCR reads through MiXCR, listing each CDR3 protein once. Of around 680,000 distinct CDR3 sequences in the sample, over 15% were seen once. The receptor was derived from a human donor who donated a stem cell graft to a child with acute myeloid leukemia. V and J are TRBV20-1 and TRBJ2-1; TRBD2 matches at 8 bases. Sequences were derived from PBMCs from the stem cell graft donor, sampled from the stem cell graft. The DNA of the CDR3 is TGCAGTGCTGCCCGGGGGGGAAACTACTACAATGAGCAGTTCTTC. The encoded protein is CSAARGGNYYNEQFF.